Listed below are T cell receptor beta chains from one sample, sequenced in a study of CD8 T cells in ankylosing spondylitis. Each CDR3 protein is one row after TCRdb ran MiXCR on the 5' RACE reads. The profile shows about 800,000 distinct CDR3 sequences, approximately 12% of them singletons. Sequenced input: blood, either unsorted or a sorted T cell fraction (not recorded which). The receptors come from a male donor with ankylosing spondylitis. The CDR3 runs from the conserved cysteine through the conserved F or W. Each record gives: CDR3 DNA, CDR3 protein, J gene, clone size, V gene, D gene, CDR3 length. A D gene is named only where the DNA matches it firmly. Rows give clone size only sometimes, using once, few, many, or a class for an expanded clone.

CDR3nt: TGCAGTGCTGGGGACAGACCGTGGTATGGCTACACCTTC; CDR3aa: CSAGDRPWYGYTF; j_gene: TRBJ1-2; abundance: .; v_gene: TRBV20-1; d_gene: TRBD1; len: 13
CDR3nt: TGTGCCAGCAGTCCCCGTGGTAGCGGTTCTACCTACGAGCAGTACTTC; CDR3aa: CASSPRGSGSTYEQYF; j_gene: TRBJ2-7; abundance: .; v_gene: TRBV6-2/TRBV6-3; d_gene: .; len: 16
CDR3nt: TGTGCCAGCAGCGCGGGACTAGCGGGAGTCGGTACGCAGTATTTT; CDR3aa: CASSAGLAGVGTQYF; j_gene: TRBJ2-3; abundance: .; v_gene: TRBV7-2; d_gene: TRBD2; len: 15
CDR3nt: TGCAGTGCTAGAATGGACAGGGGTAACGAGCAGTACTTC; CDR3aa: CSARMDRGNEQYF; j_gene: TRBJ2-7; abundance: few; v_gene: TRBV20-1; d_gene: TRBD1; len: 13
CDR3nt: TGTGCCAGCAGCGTAGCCCCTAGCGGGTACGGCCAAGAGACCCAGTACTTC; CDR3aa: CASSVAPSGYGQETQYF; j_gene: TRBJ2-5; abundance: few; v_gene: TRBV9; d_gene: TRBD2; len: 17
CDR3nt: TGTGCCAGCAGCTCAGGGGGTAGGAATACGCAGTATTTT; CDR3aa: CASSSGGRNTQYF; j_gene: TRBJ2-3; abundance: few; v_gene: TRBV11-3; d_gene: TRBD1; len: 13
CDR3nt: TGTGCCAGCAGCGTAGGACCTTGGGGCAATCAGCCCCAGCATTTT; CDR3aa: CASSVGPWGNQPQHF; j_gene: TRBJ1-5; abundance: many; v_gene: TRBV9; d_gene: .; len: 15
CDR3nt: TGTGCCAGCAGGAAGGACAGCTACAATGAGCAGTTCTTC; CDR3aa: CASRKDSYNEQFF; j_gene: TRBJ2-1; abundance: .; v_gene: TRBV27; d_gene: .; len: 13
CDR3nt: TGTGCCAGCAGTCCCCGCCCTCCGACCTACGAGCAGTACTTC; CDR3aa: CASSPRPPTYEQYF; j_gene: TRBJ2-7; abundance: few; v_gene: TRBV7-2; d_gene: .; len: 14
CDR3nt: TGCGCCAGCAGCCGCGACAGGCTGGGAGACGAGCAGTACTTC; CDR3aa: CASSRDRLGDEQYF; j_gene: TRBJ2-7; abundance: .; v_gene: TRBV5-1; d_gene: .; len: 14
CDR3nt: TGTGCCAGCAGATCCCGGGACCCAAGCAGGAGGGCCAACGTCCTGACTTTC; CDR3aa: CASRSRDPSRRANVLTF; j_gene: TRBJ2-6; abundance: .; v_gene: TRBV11-1; d_gene: .; len: 17
CDR3nt: TGTGCCAGCACCCCCGGTGGTAGGGATTCACCCCTCCACTTT; CDR3aa: CASTPGGRDSPLHF; j_gene: TRBJ1-6; abundance: many; v_gene: TRBV6-1; d_gene: .; len: 14
CDR3nt: TGTGCCAGCAGCTTTGGCGGGAAAGCCTACAATGAGCAGTTCTTC; CDR3aa: CASSFGGKAYNEQFF; j_gene: TRBJ2-1; abundance: many; v_gene: TRBV7-6; d_gene: .; len: 15
CDR3nt: TGTGCCAGCAGCTTATACTCCAGGAGCACTGAAGCTTTCTTT; CDR3aa: CASSLYSRSTEAFF; j_gene: TRBJ1-1; abundance: .; v_gene: TRBV5-6; d_gene: .; len: 14
CDR3nt: TGTGCCAGCAGCCAAGGACTAGCGGGAAGGCAAGAGACCCAGTACTTC; CDR3aa: CASSQGLAGRQETQYF; j_gene: TRBJ2-5; abundance: many; v_gene: TRBV3-1; d_gene: TRBD2; len: 16
CDR3nt: TGTGCCAGCTCACAATGGGGACAGGGCATATACAATGAGCAGTTCTTC; CDR3aa: CASSQWGQGIYNEQFF; j_gene: TRBJ2-1; abundance: .; v_gene: TRBV18; d_gene: TRBD1; len: 16
CDR3nt: TGCAGTGCCTTTCTTAGGGGGCGTCATAATTCACCCCTCCACTTT; CDR3aa: CSAFLRGRHNSPLHF; j_gene: TRBJ1-6; abundance: many; v_gene: TRBV20-1; d_gene: TRBD1; len: 15
CDR3nt: TGTGCCAGCAGCTCCCTGAGGGACAGGAGGGACCTGTTTTTT; CDR3aa: CASSSLRDRRDLFF; j_gene: TRBJ1-4; abundance: .; v_gene: TRBV7-2; d_gene: TRBD1; len: 14
CDR3nt: TGCAGTGCTAGCGGGCGGGCGGTCGCAGAGACCCAGTACTTC; CDR3aa: CSASGRAVAETQYF; j_gene: TRBJ2-5; abundance: many; v_gene: TRBV20-1; d_gene: .; len: 14
CDR3nt: TGCAGTGCTATGACGCTATACAATGAGCAGTTCTTC; CDR3aa: CSAMTLYNEQFF; j_gene: TRBJ2-1; abundance: .; v_gene: TRBV20-1; d_gene: .; len: 12
CDR3nt: TGCAGCGCCTACTCCGGGGGAGAGACCCAGTACTTC; CDR3aa: CSAYSGGETQYF; j_gene: TRBJ2-5; abundance: many; v_gene: TRBV29-1; d_gene: .; len: 12
CDR3nt: TGCAGCGTTGCCCCCGGACTCGCCTACGAGCAGTACTTC; CDR3aa: CSVAPGLAYEQYF; j_gene: TRBJ2-7; abundance: .; v_gene: TRBV29-1; d_gene: .; len: 13
CDR3nt: TGCAGTGCTAGAGAACCCCGCGGGGGGGTGAGCACTGAAGCTTTCTTT; CDR3aa: CSAREPRGGVSTEAFF; j_gene: TRBJ1-1; abundance: .; v_gene: TRBV20-1; d_gene: .; len: 16
CDR3nt: TGTGCCAGCAGCCACAGGGCCTCCTACGAGCAGTACTTC; CDR3aa: CASSHRASYEQYF; j_gene: TRBJ2-7; abundance: .; v_gene: TRBV3-1; d_gene: .; len: 13
CDR3nt: TGTGCCAGCAGCCTAAGGAGCGCGAGATCCTACGAGCAGTACTTC; CDR3aa: CASSLRSARSYEQYF; j_gene: TRBJ2-7; abundance: few; v_gene: TRBV3-1; d_gene: .; len: 15
CDR3nt: TGCGCCAGCAGCTTGGGCGGGACAGGGGACTACGAGCAGTACTTC; CDR3aa: CASSLGGTGDYEQYF; j_gene: TRBJ2-7; abundance: many; v_gene: TRBV5-1; d_gene: TRBD1; len: 15
CDR3nt: TGCAGTGCTAGAGCTGAGGGCCGGTGGGACACTGAAGCTTTCTTT; CDR3aa: CSARAEGRWDTEAFF; j_gene: TRBJ1-1; abundance: many; v_gene: TRBV20-1; d_gene: .; len: 15
CDR3nt: TGCGCCAGCAGCCAAGATAGATTTAGGGATGGTTCTTTC; CDR3aa: CASSQDRFRDGSF; j_gene: TRBJ1-2; abundance: .; v_gene: TRBV4-3; d_gene: .; len: 13
CDR3nt: TGTGCCATCAGTGACGCGGACGGGGCCTACGAGCAGTACTTC; CDR3aa: CAISDADGAYEQYF; j_gene: TRBJ2-7; abundance: .; v_gene: TRBV10-3; d_gene: .; len: 14
CDR3nt: TGCGCCAGCAGCCAAGTGGCGGATGCTTATGGCTACACCTTC; CDR3aa: CASSQVADAYGYTF; j_gene: TRBJ1-2; abundance: .; v_gene: TRBV4-3; d_gene: .; len: 14
CDR3nt: TGTGCCAGCAGACGGAAAGTCAGGGGATACACTGAAGCTTTCTTT; CDR3aa: CASRRKVRGYTEAFF; j_gene: TRBJ1-1; abundance: few; v_gene: TRBV6-1; d_gene: .; len: 15
CDR3nt: TGTGCCAGCAGCCTAACAAGAAGCGTCCAGCCCCAGCATTTT; CDR3aa: CASSLTRSVQPQHF; j_gene: TRBJ1-5; abundance: few; v_gene: TRBV7-2; d_gene: .; len: 14
CDR3nt: TGCAGTGCTAGAGAAGCTAGCGGGAGTTCCTACAATGAGCAGTTCTTC; CDR3aa: CSAREASGSSYNEQFF; j_gene: TRBJ2-1; abundance: .; v_gene: TRBV20-1; d_gene: TRBD2; len: 16
CDR3nt: TGCAGTGCTAGCCCTCCCGAAGAGACCCAGTACTTC; CDR3aa: CSASPPEETQYF; j_gene: TRBJ2-5; abundance: .; v_gene: TRBV20-1; d_gene: .; len: 12
CDR3nt: TGCAGTGCTAGGGTGACAACAGATACGCAGTATTTT; CDR3aa: CSARVTTDTQYF; j_gene: TRBJ2-3; abundance: .; v_gene: TRBV20-1; d_gene: .; len: 12
CDR3nt: TGCGCCAGCAGTAGGGGGCAGCCGAGGACAGATACGCAGTATTTT; CDR3aa: CASSRGQPRTDTQYF; j_gene: TRBJ2-3; abundance: few; v_gene: TRBV5-1; d_gene: TRBD1; len: 15
CDR3nt: TGTGCCAGCAGCTTCGGACCTTTCTCCTACAATGAGCAGTTCTTC; CDR3aa: CASSFGPFSYNEQFF; j_gene: TRBJ2-1; abundance: .; v_gene: TRBV7-2; d_gene: .; len: 15
CDR3nt: TGTGCCAGCAGTGACCCTGGAGGCTACACCTTC; CDR3aa: CASSDPGGYTF; j_gene: TRBJ1-2; abundance: .; v_gene: TRBV28; d_gene: .; len: 11
CDR3nt: TGCACCAGCCGACCGGGGGACGCGCGCGCTTTCTTT; CDR3aa: CTSRPGDARAFF; j_gene: TRBJ1-1; abundance: .; v_gene: TRBV1; d_gene: .; len: 12
CDR3nt: TGTGCCAGCGCCTACGGAATCGGCTACACCTTC; CDR3aa: CASAYGIGYTF; j_gene: TRBJ1-2; abundance: many; v_gene: TRBV12-3/TRBV12-4; d_gene: .; len: 11
CDR3nt: TGCAGCGTCAGGGGATACGGCAAAAACATTCAGTACTTC; CDR3aa: CSVRGYGKNIQYF; j_gene: TRBJ2-4; abundance: .; v_gene: TRBV29-1; d_gene: .; len: 13